This TCR beta chain was sequenced in a study of blood T cell repertoires in COVID-19. Study details: T cells, B-cell-depleted T cells, or PBMCs provided the cDNA or gDNA that served as material.

Cohort assignment relied on participant-reported clinical history. Symptom resolution, clearance, or two negative PCRs marked donors in Cohort 3 as recovered. The ends lost 2 bases at V and 7 bases at J; junction bases unmatched: 6. The CDR3 length is 14 residues. Germline CDR1 is SGHRS and CDR2 is YFSETQ. In the original analysis: Reference gene primer amplification yielded estimated nucleated cell counts. Sequencing was performed with immunoSEQ multiplex PCR; in TCRdb, only in-frame clones are kept and a portion is missing. D and trimming come from the DNA, and the V and J calls and clone size come from that table. In the table there are some 200,000 clones, over 75% of which are singletons.

The receptor's source is a middle-aged man who had recovered from COVID-19. J is TRBJ2-7 and V is TRBV5-1, with 10 bases identical to TRBD1. Sequencing was carried out using PBMCs or T cells enriched from blood (not recorded which). The CDR3 DNA follows: TGCGCCAGCAGCTTAGAGACAGGGGGCTGGGAGCAGTACTTC. It is translated as CASSLETGGWEQYF.